These T cell receptor beta chains were read from a single sample in a study of cytomegalovirus exposure and HLA in healthy donors. The method was immunoSEQ multiplex PCR; TCRdb's version includes in-frame clones alone and lacks a portion of them. Here the sample spans about 200,000 clones, about four fifths being singletons. Material for sequencing was PBMCs. The receptor set was obtained from a boy aged 2 to 10 in good health and CMV-seronegative. The CDR3 runs from the conserved cysteine through the conserved F or W. A D gene is named only where the DNA matches it firmly. The size field is filled for only some rows; it gives once, few, many or a size class.

clone size	V gene	D gene	J gene	CDR3 DNA	CDR3 protein
.	TRBV5-1	TRBD1	TRBJ1-2	TGCGCCAGCAGCCCCGGACAGGGCCCTGGCTACACCTTC	CASSPGQGPGYTF
.	TRBV2	TRBD1	TRBJ2-2	TGTGCCAGCAGGGTTGGACAGGCCGGGGAGCTGTTTTTT	CASRVGQAGELFF
once	TRBV4-1	TRBD1	TRBJ1-1	TGCGCCAGCAGCCAAGAGGGACAGGGACTTAACACTGAAGCTTTCTTT	CASSQEGQGLNTEAFF
.	TRBV6-1	.	TRBJ2-6	TGTGCCAGCAGTGAATTAGCAGGGCCCGGGGCCAACGTCCTGACTTTC	CASSELAGPGANVLTF
.	TRBV6-5	.	TRBJ1-2	TGTGCCAGCAGTTACGGGGGGGCTCCCTATGGCTACACCTTC	CASSYGGAPYGYTF
.	TRBV19	TRBD2	TRBJ2-2	TGTGCCAGTAGTAGAAGCGGGGGGACGAACACCGGGGAGCTGTTTTTT	CASSRSGGTNTGELFF
.	TRBV7-2	TRBD2	TRBJ2-1	TGTGCCAGCAGCTACGGGACTAGGGACTACAATGAGCAGTTCTTC	CASSYGTRDYNEQFF
.	TRBV5-4	.	TRBJ1-1	TGTGCCAGCAGCTTTATAGGGAGCCTTGAAGCTTTCTTT	CASSFIGSLEAFF
once	TRBV6-6	.	TRBJ2-7	TGTGCCAGCACCACGCCGAAACAGGGAACCTACGAGCAGTACTTC	CASTTPKQGTYEQYF
.	TRBV5-1	.	TRBJ2-3	TGCGCCAGCAGCTTGGAGGGAGCCGCAGATACGCAGTATTTT	CASSLEGAADTQYF
.	TRBV2	TRBD2	TRBJ2-3	TGTGCCAGCAGTGTTCTAGCGGGGGTTAGCACAGATACGCAGTATTTT	CASSVLAGVSTDTQYF
.	TRBV9	TRBD1	TRBJ1-1	TGTGCCAGCAGCGGGACAGGGGGCACCGGTGAAGCTTTCTTT	CASSGTGGTGEAFF
.	TRBV19	TRBD1	TRBJ1-2	TGTGCCAGTACGGGGACAGGTCAGGTCTATGGCTACACCTTC	CASTGTGQVYGYTF
.	TRBV5-8	TRBD2	TRBJ2-4	TGTGCCAGCAGCTTGGGGCCTAGCGGGGATAAAAACATTCAGTACTTC	CASSLGPSGDKNIQYF
.	TRBV5-1	.	TRBJ1-1	TGCGCCAGCAGCAATGTAGGAGGCCGGATGAACACTGAAGCTTTCTTT	CASSNVGGRMNTEAFF
.	TRBV6-6	.	TRBJ1-4	TGTGCCAGCAGACGAACCGGACAGAATGAAAAACTGTTTTTT	CASRRTGQNEKLFF
once	TRBV9	.	TRBJ2-3	TGTGCCAGCAGCGGCCCGAGACAGTTCACAGATACGCAGTATTTT	CASSGPRQFTDTQYF
.	TRBV7-3	TRBD1	TRBJ1-6	TGTGCCAGCAGCCCAGGGGGGTATTCACCCCTCCACTTT	CASSPGGYSPLHF
.	TRBV27	.	TRBJ2-2	TGTGCCAGCACCCGCTCTCAGGCGAACACCGGGGAGCTGTTTTTT	CASTRSQANTGELFF
.	TRBV29-1	.	TRBJ2-5	TGCAGCGTTGGAGGTGAGCAAGAGACCCAGTACTTC	CSVGGEQETQYF
.	TRBV7-2	.	TRBJ1-2	TGTGCCAGCAGCTTAGGTGGCAGTAACTATGGCTACACCTTC	CASSLGGSNYGYTF
.	TRBV7-9	.	TRBJ2-7	TGTGCCAGCAGCCCCTCCCCCTACGAGCAGTACTTC	CASSPSPYEQYF
.	TRBV4-1	TRBD2	TRBJ2-1	TGCGCCAGCAGCCCCGGGACTAACAATGAGCAGTTCTTC	CASSPGTNNEQFF
.	TRBV6-6	.	TRBJ1-5	TGTGCCAGCAGCCCCGGGGAGACCCAGCATTTT	CASSPGETQHF
.	TRBV19	.	TRBJ1-2	TGTGCCAGTAGCCCTTACCTCAGGGATGGCTACACCTTC	CASSPYLRDGYTF
.	TRBV2	TRBD1	TRBJ1-1	TGTGCCAGCAGGGACAGGGGGCGATATACTGAAGCTTTCTTT	CASRDRGRYTEAFF
.	TRBV30	TRBD2	TRBJ2-3	TGTGCCTGGAGTAAGGCGGGGGGGCCAGATACGCAGTATTTT	CAWSKAGGPDTQYF
.	TRBV5-4	.	TRBJ2-3	TGTGCCAGCAGCTTGGAGAGTAGCACAGATACGCAGTATTTT	CASSLESSTDTQYF
.	TRBV5-4	TRBD2	TRBJ2-2	TGTGCCAGCAGCTTGGGACCGGGGGGGCCCCCCGGGGAGCTGTTTTTT	CASSLGPGGPPGELFF
.	TRBV5-8	TRBD1	TRBJ2-5	TGTGCCAGCAGCTTGCGGACAGGGGACGAGACCCAGTACTTC	CASSLRTGDETQYF
few	TRBV4-3	.	TRBJ1-2	TGCGCCAGCAGCCAATGGGGCGGTGGCTACACCTTC	CASSQWGGGYTF
few	TRBV7-7	TRBD1	TRBJ2-5	TGTGCTAGCAGCCCCGGGACAGTTCAAGAGACCCAGTACTTC	CASSPGTVQETQYF
once	TRBV4-2	TRBD1	TRBJ1-6	TGTGCCAGCAGCCAAGGGAACCGACAGGGGAGTAATTCACCCCTCCACTTT	CASSQGNRQGSNSPLHF